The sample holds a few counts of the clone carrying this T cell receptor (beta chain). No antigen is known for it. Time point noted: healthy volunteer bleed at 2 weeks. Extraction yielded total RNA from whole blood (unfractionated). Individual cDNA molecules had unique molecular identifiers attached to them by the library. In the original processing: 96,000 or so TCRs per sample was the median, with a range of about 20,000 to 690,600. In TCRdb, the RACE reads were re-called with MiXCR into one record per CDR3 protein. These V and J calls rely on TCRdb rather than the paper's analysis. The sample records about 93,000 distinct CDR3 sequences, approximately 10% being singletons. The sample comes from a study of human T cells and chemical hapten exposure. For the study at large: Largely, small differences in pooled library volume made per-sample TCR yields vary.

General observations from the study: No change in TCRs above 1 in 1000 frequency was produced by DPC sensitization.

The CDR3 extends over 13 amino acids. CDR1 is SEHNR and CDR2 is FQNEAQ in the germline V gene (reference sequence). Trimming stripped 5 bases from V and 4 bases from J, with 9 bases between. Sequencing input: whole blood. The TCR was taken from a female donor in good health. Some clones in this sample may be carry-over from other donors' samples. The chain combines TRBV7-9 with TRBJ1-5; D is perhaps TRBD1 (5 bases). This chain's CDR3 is CASSAGENQPQHF. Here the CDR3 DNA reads TGTGCCAGCAGCGCGGGGGAAAATCAGCCCCAGCATTTT.